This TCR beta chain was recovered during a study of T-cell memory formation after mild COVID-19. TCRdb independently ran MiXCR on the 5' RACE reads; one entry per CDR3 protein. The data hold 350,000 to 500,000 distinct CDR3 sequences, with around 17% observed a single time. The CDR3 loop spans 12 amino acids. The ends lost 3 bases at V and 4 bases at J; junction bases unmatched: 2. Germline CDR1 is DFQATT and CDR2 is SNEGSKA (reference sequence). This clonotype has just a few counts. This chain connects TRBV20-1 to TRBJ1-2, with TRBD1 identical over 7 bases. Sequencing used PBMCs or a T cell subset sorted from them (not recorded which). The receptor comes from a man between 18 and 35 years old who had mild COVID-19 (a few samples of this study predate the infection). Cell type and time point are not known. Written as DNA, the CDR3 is TGCAGTGCTAGTCCAGGGGGCTATGGCTACACCTTC. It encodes CSASPGGYGYTF.